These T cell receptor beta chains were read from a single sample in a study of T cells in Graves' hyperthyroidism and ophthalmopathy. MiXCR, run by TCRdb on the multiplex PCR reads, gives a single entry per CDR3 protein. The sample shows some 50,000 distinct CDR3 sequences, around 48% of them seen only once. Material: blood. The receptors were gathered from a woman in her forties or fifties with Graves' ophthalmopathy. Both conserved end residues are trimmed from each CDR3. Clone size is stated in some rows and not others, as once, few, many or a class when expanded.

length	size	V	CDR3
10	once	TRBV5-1	ASSRTSGTQY
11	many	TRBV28	ASLRVSGYEQY
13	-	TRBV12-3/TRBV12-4	ASSPPGLGTGTQY
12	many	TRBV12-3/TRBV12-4	ASSFPDSTYEQY
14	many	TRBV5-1	ASRRGQLAGADTQY
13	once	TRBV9	ASSGGQGSNSPLH
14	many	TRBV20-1	SAEPLSGGRGDTQY
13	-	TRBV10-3	VSGIFPGDNTEAF
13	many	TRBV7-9	ASSLRTGGYYEQY
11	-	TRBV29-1	SALFLAGGEQF
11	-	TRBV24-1	ATSDRTQGAQY
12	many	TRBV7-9	ASSPRRANNEQF
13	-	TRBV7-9	ASSRDRSESYEQF
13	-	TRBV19	ASSIGRGRSYEQY
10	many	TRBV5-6	ASTMGNYGYT
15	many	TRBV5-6	ASSLRRTSESQETQY
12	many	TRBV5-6	ASSGSLTVIEQY
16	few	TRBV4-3	ASSQVWLAGEGTGELF
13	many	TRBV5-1	ASSLGTDPNEKLF
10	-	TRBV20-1	SAKKGDNEQF
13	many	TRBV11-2	ASSLEGLGSSPLH
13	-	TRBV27	ASSLPGQGATEQY
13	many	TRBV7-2	ASSLVAGEYNEQF
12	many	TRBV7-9	ASSYMDRNEKLF
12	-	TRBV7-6	ASSLVVGIDTQY
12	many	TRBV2	ASSRQGSTYEQY
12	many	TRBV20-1	SAIPPREYYEQY
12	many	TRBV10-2	ASSPSSSSYEQY
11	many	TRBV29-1	SVEGAGREKLF
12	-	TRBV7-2	ASSPSYTNEKLF
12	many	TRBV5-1	ASRETTITGELF
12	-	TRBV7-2	ASSLRGNTGELF
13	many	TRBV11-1	ASSFRNRGLTEAF
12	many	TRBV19	ASSGGRLVYEQY
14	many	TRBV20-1	SARKQGRGLENTIY
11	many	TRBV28	ASSTIGNSPLH
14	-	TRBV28	ASSFSLAGVAEAQY
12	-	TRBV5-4	ASSGGLADYEQY
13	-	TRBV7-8	ASSLGGEPNQPQH
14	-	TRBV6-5	ASGDPGRTNTGELF
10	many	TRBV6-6	ASRELFETQY
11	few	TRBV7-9	ASSLGSLGPQY
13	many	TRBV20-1	SARNRDISGNTIY
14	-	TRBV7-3	ASSSGTSGSGDTQY
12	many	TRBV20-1	SATSGGALETQY
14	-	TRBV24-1	ATRVRGRISSYEQY